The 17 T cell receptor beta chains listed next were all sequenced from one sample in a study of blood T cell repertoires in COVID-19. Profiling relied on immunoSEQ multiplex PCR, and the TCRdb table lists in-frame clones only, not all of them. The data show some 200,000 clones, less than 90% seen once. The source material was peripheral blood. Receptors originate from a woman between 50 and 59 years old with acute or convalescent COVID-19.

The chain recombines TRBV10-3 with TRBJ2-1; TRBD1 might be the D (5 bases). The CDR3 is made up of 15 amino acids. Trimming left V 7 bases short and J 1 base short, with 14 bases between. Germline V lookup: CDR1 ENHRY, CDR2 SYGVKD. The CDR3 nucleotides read TGTGCCATCAAGGATACAGGTGATTCCTACAATGAGCAGTTCTTC. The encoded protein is CAIKDTGDSYNEQFF.

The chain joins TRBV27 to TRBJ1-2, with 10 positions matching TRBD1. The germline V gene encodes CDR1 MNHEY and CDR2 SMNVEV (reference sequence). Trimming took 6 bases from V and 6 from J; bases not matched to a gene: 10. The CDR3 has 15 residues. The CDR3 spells CASSSPGGTGDGYTF. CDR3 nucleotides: TGTGCCAGCAGCTCCCCCGGGGGGACAGGGGATGGCTACACCTTC.

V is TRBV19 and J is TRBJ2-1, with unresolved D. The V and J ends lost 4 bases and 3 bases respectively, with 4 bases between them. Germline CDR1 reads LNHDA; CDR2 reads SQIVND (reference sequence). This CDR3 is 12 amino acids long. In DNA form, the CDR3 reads TGTGCCAGTAGTACCCGCTACAATGAGCAGTTCTTC. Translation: CASSTRYNEQFF.

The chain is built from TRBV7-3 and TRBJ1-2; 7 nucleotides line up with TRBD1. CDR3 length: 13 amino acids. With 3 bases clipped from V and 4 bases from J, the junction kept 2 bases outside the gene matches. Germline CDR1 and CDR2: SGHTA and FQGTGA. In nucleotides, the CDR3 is TGTGCCAGCAGCTTGACAGGGTTCTATGGCTACACCTTC. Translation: CASSLTGFYGYTF. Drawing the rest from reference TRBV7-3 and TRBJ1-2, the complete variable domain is GAGVSQTPSNKVTEKGKYVELRCDPISGHTALYWYRQSLGQGPEFLIYFQGTGAADDSGLPNDRFFAVRPEGSVSTLKIQRTERGDSAVYLCASSLTGFYGYTFGSGTRLTVV.

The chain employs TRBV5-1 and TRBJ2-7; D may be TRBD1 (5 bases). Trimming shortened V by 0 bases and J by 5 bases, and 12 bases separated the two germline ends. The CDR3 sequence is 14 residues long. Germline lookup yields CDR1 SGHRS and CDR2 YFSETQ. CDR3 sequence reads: CASSLGQPLDEQYF. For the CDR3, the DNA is TGCGCCAGCAGCTTGGGACAGCCACTGGACGAGCAGTACTTC. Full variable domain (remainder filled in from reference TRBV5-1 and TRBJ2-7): KAGVTQTPRYLIKTRGQQVTLSCSPISGHRSVSWYQQTPGQGLQFLFEYFSETQRNKGNFPGRFSGRQFSNSRSEMNVSTLELGDSALYLCASSLGQPLDEQYFGPGTRLTVT.

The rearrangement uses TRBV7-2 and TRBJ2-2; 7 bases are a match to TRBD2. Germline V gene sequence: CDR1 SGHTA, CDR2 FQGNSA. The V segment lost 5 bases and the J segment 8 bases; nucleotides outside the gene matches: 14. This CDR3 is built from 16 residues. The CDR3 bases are TGTGCCAGCAGCCTCCAAGCGGGGACGGTGGGTGGGGAGCTGTTTTTT. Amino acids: CASSLQAGTVGGELFF.

CDR3 coding DNA: TGTGCCAGTAGTCACAGGGTAGGTAATCAGCCCCAGCATTTT. Translating gives CASSHRVGNQPQHF. The chain employs TRBV19 and TRBJ1-5; TRBD1 might be the D (6 bases). Between the trimmed V and J ends, which lost 5 bases and 4 bases, there was a span of 12 bases. This CDR3 is 14 amino acids long. The V gene's germline CDR1 is LNHDA and CDR2 SQIVND (reference sequence).

The CDR3 loop is CASSGYSSYNEQFF. The CDR3 nucleotides are TGTGCCAGCAGCGGGTACAGCTCCTACAATGAGCAGTTCTTC. The genes are TRBV11-3 and TRBJ2-1, with D hard to call. Trimming shortened V by 5 bases and J by 0 bases, and 8 bases separated the two germline ends. CDR1 is SGHNT, CDR2 YENEEA, per germline. The CDR3 has 14 residues.

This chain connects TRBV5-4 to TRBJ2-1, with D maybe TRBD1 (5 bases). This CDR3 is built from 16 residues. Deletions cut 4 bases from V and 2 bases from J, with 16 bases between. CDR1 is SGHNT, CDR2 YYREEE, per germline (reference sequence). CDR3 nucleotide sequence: TGTGCCAGCAGCCTACCGCGACAGCCAACCTACAATGAGCAGTTCTTC. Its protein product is CASSLPRQPTYNEQFF.

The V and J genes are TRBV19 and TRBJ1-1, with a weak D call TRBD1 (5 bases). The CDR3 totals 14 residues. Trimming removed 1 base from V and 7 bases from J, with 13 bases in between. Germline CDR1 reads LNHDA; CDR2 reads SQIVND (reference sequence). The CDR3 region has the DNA TGTGCCAGTAGTATAGGGGAGGGGTGGAGTGAAGCTTTCTTT. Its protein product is CASSIGEGWSEAFF.

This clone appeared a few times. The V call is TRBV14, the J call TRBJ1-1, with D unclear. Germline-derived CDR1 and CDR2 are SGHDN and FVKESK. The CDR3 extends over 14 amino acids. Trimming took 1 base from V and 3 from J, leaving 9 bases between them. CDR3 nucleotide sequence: TGTGCCAGCAGCCAAGTGAACTGGTACACTGAAGCTTTCTTT. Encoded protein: CASSQVNWYTEAFF.

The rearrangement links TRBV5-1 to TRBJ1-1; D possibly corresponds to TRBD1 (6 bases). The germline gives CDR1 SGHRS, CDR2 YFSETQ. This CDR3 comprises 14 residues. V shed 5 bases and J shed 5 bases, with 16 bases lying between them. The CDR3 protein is CASSIGQTLTEAFF. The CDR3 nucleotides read TGCGCCAGCAGTATAGGACAGACTTTAACTGAAGCTTTCTTT. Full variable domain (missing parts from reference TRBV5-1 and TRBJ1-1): KAGVTQTPRYLIKTRGQQVTLSCSPISGHRSVSWYQQTPGQGLQFLFEYFSETQRNKGNFPGRFSGRQFSNSRSEMNVSTLELGDSALYLCASSIGQTLTEAFFGQGTRLTVV.

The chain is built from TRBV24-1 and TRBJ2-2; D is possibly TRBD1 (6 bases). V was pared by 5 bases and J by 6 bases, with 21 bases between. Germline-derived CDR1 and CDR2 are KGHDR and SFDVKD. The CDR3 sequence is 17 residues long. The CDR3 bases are TGTGCCACCAGTGCCCCAATCGGGACACTCTGGGCCGGGGAGCTGTTTTTT. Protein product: CATSAPIGTLWAGELFF.

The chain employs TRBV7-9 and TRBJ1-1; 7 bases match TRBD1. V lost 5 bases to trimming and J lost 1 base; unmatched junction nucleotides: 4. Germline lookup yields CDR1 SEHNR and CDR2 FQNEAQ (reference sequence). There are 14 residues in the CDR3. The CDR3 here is CASSLGQPNTEAFF. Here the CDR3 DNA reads TGTGCCAGCAGCCTGGGACAGCCGAACACTGAAGCTTTCTTT.

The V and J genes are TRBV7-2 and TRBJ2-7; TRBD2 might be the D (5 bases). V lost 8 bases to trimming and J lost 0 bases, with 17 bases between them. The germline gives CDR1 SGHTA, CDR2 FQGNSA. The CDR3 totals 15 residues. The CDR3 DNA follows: TGTGCCAGCTCACCCCGTATAGAGGGCTCCTACGAGCAGTACTTC. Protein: CASSPRIEGSYEQYF.

This CDR3 is CSVERQTQETQYF. CDR3 DNA: TGCAGCGTTGAACGACAGACCCAAGAGACCCAGTACTTC. This chain joins TRBV29-1 and TRBJ2-5, with D maybe TRBD1 (5 bases). This CDR3 has 13 residues. CDR1 is SQVTM, CDR2 ANQGSEA, per germline. Trimming shortened V by 2 bases and J by 1 base, and 8 bases separated the two germline ends.

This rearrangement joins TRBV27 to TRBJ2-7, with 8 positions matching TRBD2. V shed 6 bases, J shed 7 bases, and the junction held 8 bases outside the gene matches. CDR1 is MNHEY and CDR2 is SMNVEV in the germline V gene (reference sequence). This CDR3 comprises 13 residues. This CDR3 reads CASRGLGPVEQYF. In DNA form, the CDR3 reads TGTGCCAGCAGGGGACTAGGGCCTGTGGAGCAGTACTTC.